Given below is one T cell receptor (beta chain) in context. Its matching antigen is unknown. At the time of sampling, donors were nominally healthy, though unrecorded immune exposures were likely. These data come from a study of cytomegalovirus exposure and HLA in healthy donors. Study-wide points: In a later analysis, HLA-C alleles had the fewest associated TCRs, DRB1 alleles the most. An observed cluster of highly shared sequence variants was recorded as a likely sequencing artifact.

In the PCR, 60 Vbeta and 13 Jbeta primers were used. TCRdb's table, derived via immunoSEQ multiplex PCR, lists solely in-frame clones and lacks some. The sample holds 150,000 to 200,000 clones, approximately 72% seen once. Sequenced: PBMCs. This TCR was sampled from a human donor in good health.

The CDR3 bases are TGTGCCAGCAGCTCCCCGGGACAGGGGACTTACAAAAACATTCAGTACTTC. Translating it yields CASSSPGQGTYKNIQYF. This chain joins TRBV7-2 and TRBJ2-4; 10 bases line up with TRBD1. The CDR3 is 17 amino acids. CDR1 and CDR2 (germline): SGHTA, FQGNSA. V lost 4 bases and J lost 3; bases outside the gene matches: 9.